This TCR beta chain stems from a study of technical replicates of blood from several donors. TCRdb's copy holds only in-frame clones and misses some; the assay was immunoSEQ multiplex PCR. The sample consists of about 71,000 clones, approximately 88% of them appearing once. Sequencing was done on a sample of PBMCs. This receptor was obtained from a human donor in good health. Some clones in this sample may be carry-over from other donors' samples.

CDR3 region: CASSVGQGSDEQYF. CDR3 in DNA: TGCGCCAGCAGCGTGGGACAGGGGAGCGACGAGCAGTACTTC. The chain carries TRBV5-1 and TRBJ2-7, with TRBD1 identical over 10 bases. CDR3 length: 14 amino acids. Germline V CDR1 and CDR2: SGHRS, YFSETQ. The V gene end was trimmed by 4 bases and the J gene end by 5 bases; junction bases not matched to a gene: 6.